The clone carrying this T cell receptor (beta chain) was counted between two and nine times. As originally analysed: Quantification of nucleated cells was approximated via reference gene primer amplification. Profiled with immunoSEQ multiplex PCR; TCRdb holds only in-frame clones, not every one. The DNA was the basis for D and trimming; V, J and clone size are from that table. This table holds roughly 150,000 clones, about 84% found once. This record belongs to a study of blood T cell repertoires in COVID-19. Study details: The analysed material was cDNA or gDNA that came from T cells, B-cell-depleted T cells, or PBMCs.

Symptom resolution, clearance, or two negative PCRs marked the recovered donors of Cohort 3. This CDR3 region has 16 residues. The source material was PBMCs or T cells enriched from blood (not recorded which). The chain couples TRBV21-1 to TRBJ2-1; TRBD1, the D gene given by the table, was not confirmed from the DNA. TRBV21-1 is a pseudogene segment. The receptor was derived from a man aged 35 to 55 who had recovered from COVID-19. CDR3: CASSKRDREFNYEQFF. The CDR3 DNA is TGTGCCAGCAGCAAAAGAGACAGGGAGTTTAACTATGAGCAGTTCTTC.